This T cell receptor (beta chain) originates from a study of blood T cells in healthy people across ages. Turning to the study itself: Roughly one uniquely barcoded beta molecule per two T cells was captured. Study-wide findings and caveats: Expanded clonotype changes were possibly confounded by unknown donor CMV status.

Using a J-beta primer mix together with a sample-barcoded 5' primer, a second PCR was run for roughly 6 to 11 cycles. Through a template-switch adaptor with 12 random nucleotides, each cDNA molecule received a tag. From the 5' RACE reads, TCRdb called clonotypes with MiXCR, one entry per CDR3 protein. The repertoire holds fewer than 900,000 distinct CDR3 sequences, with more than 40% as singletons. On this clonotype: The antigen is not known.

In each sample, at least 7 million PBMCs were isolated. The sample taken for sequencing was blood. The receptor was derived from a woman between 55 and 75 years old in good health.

The DNA of the CDR3 is TGTGCCAGCAGTCCCGGACAGGGTAAGGGATCCTACAATGAGCAGTTCTTC. Protein sequence: CASSPGQGKGSYNEQFF. The chain recombines TRBV12-3 or TRBV12-4 with TRBJ2-1; 8 nucleotides agree with TRBD1. This CDR3 is 17 amino acids long. V gave up 5 bases and J gave up 1 base; unmatched junction bases: 10.